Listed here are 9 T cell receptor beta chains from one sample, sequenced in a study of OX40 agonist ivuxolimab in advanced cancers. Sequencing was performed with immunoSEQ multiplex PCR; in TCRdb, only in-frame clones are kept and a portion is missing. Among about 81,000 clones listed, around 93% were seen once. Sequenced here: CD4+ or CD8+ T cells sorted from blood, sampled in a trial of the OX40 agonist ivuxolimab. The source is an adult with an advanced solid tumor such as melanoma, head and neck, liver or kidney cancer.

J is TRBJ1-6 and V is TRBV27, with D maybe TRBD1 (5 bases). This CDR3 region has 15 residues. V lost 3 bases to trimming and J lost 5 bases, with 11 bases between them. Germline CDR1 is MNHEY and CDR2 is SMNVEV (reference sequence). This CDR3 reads CASSFTGFNNSPLHF. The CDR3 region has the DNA TGTGCCAGCAGTTTTACAGGCTTCAATAATTCACCCCTCCACTTT.

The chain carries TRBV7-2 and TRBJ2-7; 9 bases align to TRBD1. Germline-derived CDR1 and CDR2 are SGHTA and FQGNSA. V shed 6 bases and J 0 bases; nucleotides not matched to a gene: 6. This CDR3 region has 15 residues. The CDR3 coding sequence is TGTGCCAGCAGTCATACAGGGGGCTTCTCCTACGAGCAGTACTTC. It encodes CASSHTGGFSYEQYF.

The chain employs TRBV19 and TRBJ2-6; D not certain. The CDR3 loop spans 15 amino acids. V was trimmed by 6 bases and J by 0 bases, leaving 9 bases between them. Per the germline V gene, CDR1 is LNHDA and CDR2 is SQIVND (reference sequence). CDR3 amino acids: CASSKSRSGANVLTF. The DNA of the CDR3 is TGTGCCAGTAGCAAGTCTCGCTCTGGGGCCAACGTCCTGACTTTC.

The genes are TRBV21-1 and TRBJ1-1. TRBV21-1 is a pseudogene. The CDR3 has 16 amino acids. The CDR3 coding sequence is TGTGCCAGCAGCAAAAATACCGGGGGGATGTACACTGAAGCTTTCTTT. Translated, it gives CASSKNTGGMYTEAFF.

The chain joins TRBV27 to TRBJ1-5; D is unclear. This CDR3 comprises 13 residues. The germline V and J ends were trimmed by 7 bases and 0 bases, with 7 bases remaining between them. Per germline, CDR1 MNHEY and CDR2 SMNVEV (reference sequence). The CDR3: CASKGYSNQPQHF. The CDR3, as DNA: TGTGCCAGCAAGGGCTATAGCAATCAGCCCCAGCATTTT.

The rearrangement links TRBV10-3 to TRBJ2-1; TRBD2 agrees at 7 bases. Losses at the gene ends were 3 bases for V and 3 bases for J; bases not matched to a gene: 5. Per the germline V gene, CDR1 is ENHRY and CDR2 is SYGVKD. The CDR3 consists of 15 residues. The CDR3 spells CAISDVLAVYNEQFF. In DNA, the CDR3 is TGTGCCATCAGTGATGTCCTAGCGGTCTACAATGAGCAGTTCTTC.

The CDR3 DNA follows: TGCGCCAGCAGCCCCGGGACAGACTACGAGCAGTACTTC. Translated, it gives CASSPGTDYEQYF. The chain employs TRBV4-3 and TRBJ2-7; 7 bases are a match to TRBD1. Trimming at V came to 4 bases and at J to 3 bases, leaving 3 bases not matched to a gene. CDR3 length equals 13 residues. Germline lookup yields CDR1 LGHNA and CDR2 YSLEER.

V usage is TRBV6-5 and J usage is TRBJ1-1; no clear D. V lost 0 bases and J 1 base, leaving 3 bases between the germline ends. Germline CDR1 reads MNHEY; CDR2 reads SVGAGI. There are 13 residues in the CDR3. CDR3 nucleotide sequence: TGTGCCAGCAGTTACTCTCGGAACACTGAAGCTTTCTTT. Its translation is CASSYSRNTEAFF.

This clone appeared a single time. The CDR3 DNA is TGTGCCAGCAGCTTTTGGGGGAAAAATGAGCAGTTCTTC. Translation: CASSFWGKNEQFF. V usage is TRBV7-2 and J usage is TRBJ2-1, with D perhaps TRBD1 or TRBD2 (5 bases each). Trimming took 3 bases from V and 7 from J, leaving 10 bases between them. Germline V lookup: CDR1 SGHTA, CDR2 FQGNSA. The CDR3 loop spans 13 amino acids.